Below, one T cell receptor (beta chain) is given with its context. The sample originates from a study of blood T cell repertoires in COVID-19. Sequencing used immunoSEQ multiplex PCR; TCRdb keeps in-frame clones, though not all of them. The repertoire consists of fewer than 250,000 clones, with 80% to 90% occurring once and the leading ten covering about 10%. V shed 3 bases and J shed 7 bases, with 12 bases lying between them. This CDR3 comprises 12 residues. Per germline, CDR1 DFQATT and CDR2 SNEGSKA (reference sequence). The receptor's source is a woman of 80 years or more with COVID-19, enrolled during active disease. Specimen: peripheral blood. The chain is built from TRBV20-1 and TRBJ1-1, with TRBD1 as a possible D gene (6 bases). The DNA for the CDR3 is TGCAGTGCTAGTTCCAGGGGCCTTGAAGCTTTCTTT. Translating gives CSASSRGLEAFF.